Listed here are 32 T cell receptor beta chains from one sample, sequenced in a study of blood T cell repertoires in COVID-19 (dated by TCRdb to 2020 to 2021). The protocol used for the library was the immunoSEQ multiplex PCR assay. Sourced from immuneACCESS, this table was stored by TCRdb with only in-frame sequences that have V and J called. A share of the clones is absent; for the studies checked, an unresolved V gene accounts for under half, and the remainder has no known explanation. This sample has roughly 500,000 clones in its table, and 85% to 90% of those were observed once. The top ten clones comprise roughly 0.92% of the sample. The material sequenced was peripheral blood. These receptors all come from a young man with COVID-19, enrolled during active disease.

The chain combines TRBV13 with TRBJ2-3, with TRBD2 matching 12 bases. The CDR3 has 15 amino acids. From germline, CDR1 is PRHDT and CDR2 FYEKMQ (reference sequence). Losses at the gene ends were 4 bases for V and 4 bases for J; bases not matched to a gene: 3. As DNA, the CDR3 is TGTGCCAGCAGCTCACTAGCGGGGGGACCAGATACGCAGTATTTT. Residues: CASSSLAGGPDTQYF.

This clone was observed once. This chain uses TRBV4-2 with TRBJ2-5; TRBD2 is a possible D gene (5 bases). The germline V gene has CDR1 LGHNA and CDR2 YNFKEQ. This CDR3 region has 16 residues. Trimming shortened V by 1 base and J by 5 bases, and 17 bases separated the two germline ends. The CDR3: CASSQGERGFQETQYF. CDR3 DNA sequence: TGTGCCAGCAGCCAAGGAGAAAGAGGGTTTCAGGAGACCCAGTACTTC.

The CDR3 DNA follows: TGCGCCAGCAGTCCCCGGTATCCCAACTATGGCTACACCTTC. Amino acids: CASSPRYPNYGYTF. The rearrangement uses TRBV23-1 and TRBJ1-2; D not resolved. TRBV23-1 is assigned to the ORF class and has an uncertain function. Trimming removed 4 bases at V and 2 bases at J, with 11 bases between. This CDR3 region has 14 residues.

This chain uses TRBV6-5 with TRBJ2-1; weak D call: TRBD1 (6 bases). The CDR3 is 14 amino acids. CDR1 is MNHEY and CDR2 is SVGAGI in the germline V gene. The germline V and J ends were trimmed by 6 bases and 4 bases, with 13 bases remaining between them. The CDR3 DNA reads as TGTGCCAGCAGCCGGGACAAGTTTTACAATGAGCAGTTCTTC. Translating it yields CASSRDKFYNEQFF.

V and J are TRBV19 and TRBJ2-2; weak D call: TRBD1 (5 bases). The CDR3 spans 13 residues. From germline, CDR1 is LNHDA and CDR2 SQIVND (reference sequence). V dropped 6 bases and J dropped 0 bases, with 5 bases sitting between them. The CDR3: CASRTANTGELFF. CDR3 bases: TGTGCCAGTAGGACAGCGAACACCGGGGAGCTGTTTTTT.

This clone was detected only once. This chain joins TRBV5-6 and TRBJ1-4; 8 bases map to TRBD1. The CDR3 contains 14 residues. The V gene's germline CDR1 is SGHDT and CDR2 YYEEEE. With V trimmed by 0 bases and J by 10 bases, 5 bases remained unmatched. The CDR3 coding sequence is TGTGCCAGCAGCTTGGGGCAGGGGGCTAGAAAACTGTTTTTT. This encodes CASSLGQGARKLFF. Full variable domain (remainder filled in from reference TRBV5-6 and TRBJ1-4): DAGVTQSPTHLIKTRGQQVTLRCSPKSGHDTVSWYQQALGQGPQFIFQYYEEEERQRGNFPDRFSGHQFPNYSSELNVNALLLGDSALYLCASSLGQGARKLFFGSGTQLSVL.

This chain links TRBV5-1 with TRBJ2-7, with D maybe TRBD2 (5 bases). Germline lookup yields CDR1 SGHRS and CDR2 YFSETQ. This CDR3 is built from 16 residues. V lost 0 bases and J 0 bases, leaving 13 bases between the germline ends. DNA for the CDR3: TGCGCCAGCAGCTTGGCCTTGCGGGCCCGCTCCTACGAGCAGTACTTC. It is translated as CASSLALRARSYEQYF.

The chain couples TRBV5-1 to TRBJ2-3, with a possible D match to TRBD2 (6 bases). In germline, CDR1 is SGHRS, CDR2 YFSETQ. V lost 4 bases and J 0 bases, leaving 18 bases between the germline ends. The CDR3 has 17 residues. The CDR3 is CASSPGIVSGSTDTQYF. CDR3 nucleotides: TGCGCCAGCAGCCCTGGTATTGTTAGCGGTAGCACAGATACGCAGTATTTT.

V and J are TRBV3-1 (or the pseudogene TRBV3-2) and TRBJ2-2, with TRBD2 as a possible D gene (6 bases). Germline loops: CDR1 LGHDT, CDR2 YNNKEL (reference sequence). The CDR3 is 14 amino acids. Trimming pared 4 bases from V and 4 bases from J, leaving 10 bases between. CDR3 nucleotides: TGTGCCAGCAGCCTCCGGGACTTCACCGGGGAGCTGTTTTTT. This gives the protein CASSLRDFTGELFF.

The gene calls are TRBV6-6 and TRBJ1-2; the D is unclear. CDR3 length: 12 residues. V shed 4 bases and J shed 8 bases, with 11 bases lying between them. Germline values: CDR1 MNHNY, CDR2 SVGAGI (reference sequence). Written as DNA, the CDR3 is TGTGCCAGCAGTTGGGCGAGAGAAGGCTACACCTTC. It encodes CASSWAREGYTF.

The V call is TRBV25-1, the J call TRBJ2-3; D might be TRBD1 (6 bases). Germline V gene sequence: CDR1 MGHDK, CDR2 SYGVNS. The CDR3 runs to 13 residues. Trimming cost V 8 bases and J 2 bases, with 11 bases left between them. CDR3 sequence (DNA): TGTGCCAGCTGGACAGAATACACAGATACGCAGTATTTT. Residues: CASWTEYTDTQYF. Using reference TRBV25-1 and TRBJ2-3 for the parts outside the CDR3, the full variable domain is EADIYQTPRYLVIGTGKKITLECSQTMGHDKMYWYQQDPGMELHLIHYSYGVNSTEKGDLSSESTVSRIRTEHFPLTLESARPSHTSQYLCASWTEYTDTQYFGPGTRLTVL.

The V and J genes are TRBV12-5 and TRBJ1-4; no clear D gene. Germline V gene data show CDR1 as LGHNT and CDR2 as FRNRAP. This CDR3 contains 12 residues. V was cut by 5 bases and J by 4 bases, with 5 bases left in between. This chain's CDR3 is CASGLGNEKLFF. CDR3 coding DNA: TGTGCTAGTGGTCTCGGTAATGAAAAACTGTTTTTT.

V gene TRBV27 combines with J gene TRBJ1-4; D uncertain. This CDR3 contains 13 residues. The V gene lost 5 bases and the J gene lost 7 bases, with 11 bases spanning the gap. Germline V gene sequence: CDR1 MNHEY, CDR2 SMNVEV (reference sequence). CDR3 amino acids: CASSPRRIEKLFF. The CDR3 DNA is TGTGCCAGCAGTCCCCGGAGGATTGAAAAACTGTTTTTT.

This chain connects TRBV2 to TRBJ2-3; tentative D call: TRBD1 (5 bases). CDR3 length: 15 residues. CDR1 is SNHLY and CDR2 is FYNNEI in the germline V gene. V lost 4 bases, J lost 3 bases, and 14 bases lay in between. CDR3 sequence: CASSVGAGPTDTQYF. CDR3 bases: TGTGCCAGCAGTGTTGGGGCAGGGCCTACAGATACGCAGTATTTT.

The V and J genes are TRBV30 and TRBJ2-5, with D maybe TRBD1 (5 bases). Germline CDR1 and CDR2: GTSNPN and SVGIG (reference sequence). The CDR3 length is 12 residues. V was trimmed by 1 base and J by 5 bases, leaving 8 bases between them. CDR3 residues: CAWSAGYETQYF. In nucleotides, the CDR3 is TGTGCCTGGAGTGCAGGGTACGAGACCCAGTACTTC.

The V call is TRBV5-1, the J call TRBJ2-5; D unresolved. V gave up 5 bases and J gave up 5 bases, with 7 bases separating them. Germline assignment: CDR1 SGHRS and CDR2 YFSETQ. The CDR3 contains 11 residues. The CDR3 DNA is TGCGCCAGCAGTTACGGGGAGACCCAGTACTTC. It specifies CASSYGETQYF.

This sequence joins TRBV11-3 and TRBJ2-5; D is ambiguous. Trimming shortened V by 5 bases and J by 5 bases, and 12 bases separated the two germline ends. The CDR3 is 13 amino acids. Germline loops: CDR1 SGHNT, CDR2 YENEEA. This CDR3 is CASSLRTGETQYF. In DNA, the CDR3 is TGTGCCAGCAGCCTTAGAACCGGGGAGACCCAGTACTTC.

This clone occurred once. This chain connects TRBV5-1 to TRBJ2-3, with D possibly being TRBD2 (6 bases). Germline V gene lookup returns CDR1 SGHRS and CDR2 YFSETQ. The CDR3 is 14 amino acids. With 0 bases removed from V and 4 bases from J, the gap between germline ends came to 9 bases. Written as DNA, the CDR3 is TGCGCCAGCAGCTTGGGGAGCGGGCCAGATACGCAGTATTTT. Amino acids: CASSLGSGPDTQYF.

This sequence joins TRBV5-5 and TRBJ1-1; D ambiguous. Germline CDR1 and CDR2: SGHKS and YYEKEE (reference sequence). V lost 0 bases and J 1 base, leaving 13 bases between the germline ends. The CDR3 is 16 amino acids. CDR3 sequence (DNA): TGTGCCAGCAGCTTGGCTGGCAATTTGGCGAACACTGAAGCTTTCTTT. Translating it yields CASSLAGNLANTEAFF.

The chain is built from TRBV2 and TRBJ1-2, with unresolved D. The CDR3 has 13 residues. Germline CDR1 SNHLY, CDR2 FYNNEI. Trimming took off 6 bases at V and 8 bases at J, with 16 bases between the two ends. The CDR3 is CASRSGPPGGYTF. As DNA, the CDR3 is TGTGCCAGCAGGTCCGGGCCCCCGGGAGGCTACACCTTC.

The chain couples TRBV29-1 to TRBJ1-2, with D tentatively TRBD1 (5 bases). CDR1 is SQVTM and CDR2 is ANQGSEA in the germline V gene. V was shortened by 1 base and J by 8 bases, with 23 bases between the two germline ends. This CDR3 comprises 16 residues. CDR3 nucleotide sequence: TGCAGCGTTGAAGCCAGGGATATCCTTAATAATAGAGGCTACACCTTC. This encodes CSVEARDILNNRGYTF. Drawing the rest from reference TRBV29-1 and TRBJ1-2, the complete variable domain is SAVISQKPSRDICQRGTSLTIQCQVDSQVTMMFWYRQQPGQSLTLIATANQGSEATYESGFVIDKFPISRPNLTFSTLTVSNMSPEDSSIYLCSVEARDILNNRGYTFGSGTRLTVV.

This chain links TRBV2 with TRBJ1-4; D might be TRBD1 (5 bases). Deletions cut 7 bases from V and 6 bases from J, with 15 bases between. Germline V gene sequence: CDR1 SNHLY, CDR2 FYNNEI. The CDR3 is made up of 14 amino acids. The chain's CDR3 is CASTKLTGDEKLFF. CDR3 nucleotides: TGTGCCAGCACTAAGCTCACGGGGGATGAAAAACTGTTTTTT.

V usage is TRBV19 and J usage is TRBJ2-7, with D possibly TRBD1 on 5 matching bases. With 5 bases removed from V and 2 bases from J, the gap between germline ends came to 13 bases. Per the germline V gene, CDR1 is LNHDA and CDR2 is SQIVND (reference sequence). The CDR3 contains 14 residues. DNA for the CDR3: TGTGCCAGTAGTTTACAGGTTGGGGCCTACGAGCAGTACTTC. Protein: CASSLQVGAYEQYF. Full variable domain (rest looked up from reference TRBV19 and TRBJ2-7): DGGITQSPKYLFRKEGQNVTLSCEQNLNHDAMYWYRQDPGQGLRLIYYSQIVNDFQKGDIAEGYSVSREKKESFPLTVTSAQKNPTAFYLCASSLQVGAYEQYFGPGTRLTVT.

CDR3 nucleotides: TGTGCCAGCAGGCCTTCCCGGGTAGATACGCAGTATTTT. It yields the protein CASRPSRVDTQYF. The chain uses TRBV12-3 or TRBV12-4 and TRBJ2-3; D is undetermined. This CDR3 has 13 residues. V lost 6 bases and J lost 5, with 12 bases in between.

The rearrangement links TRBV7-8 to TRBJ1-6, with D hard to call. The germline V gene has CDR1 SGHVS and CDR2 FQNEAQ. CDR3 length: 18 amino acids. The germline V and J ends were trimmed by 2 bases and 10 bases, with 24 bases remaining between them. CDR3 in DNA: TGTGCCAGCAGCTTACTATCGGCGGACCGGAGGTTAAGGTCACCCCTCCACTTT. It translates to CASSLLSADRRLRSPLHF.

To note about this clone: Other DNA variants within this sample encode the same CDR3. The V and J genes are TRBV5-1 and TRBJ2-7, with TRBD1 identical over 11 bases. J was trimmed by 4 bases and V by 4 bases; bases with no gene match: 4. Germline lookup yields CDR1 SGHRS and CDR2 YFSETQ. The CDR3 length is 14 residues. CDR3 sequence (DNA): TGCGCCAGCAGCCCTGGACAGGGGGCTTACGAGCAGTACTTC. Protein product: CASSPGQGAYEQYF.

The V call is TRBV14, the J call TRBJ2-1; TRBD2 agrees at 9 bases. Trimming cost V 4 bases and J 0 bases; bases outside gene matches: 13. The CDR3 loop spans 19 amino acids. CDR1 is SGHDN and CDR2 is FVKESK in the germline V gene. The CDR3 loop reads CASSPSGTSPYSSYNEQFF. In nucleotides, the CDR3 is TGTGCCAGCAGCCCATCTGGGACTAGCCCCTACAGCTCCTACAATGAGCAGTTCTTC.

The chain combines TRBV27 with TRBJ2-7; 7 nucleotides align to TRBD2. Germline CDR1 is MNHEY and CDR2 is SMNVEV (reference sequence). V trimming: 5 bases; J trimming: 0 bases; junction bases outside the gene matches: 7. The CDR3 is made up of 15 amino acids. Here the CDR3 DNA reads TGTGCCAGCAGTCCGGAGCGGGGAAACTCCTACGAGCAGTACTTC. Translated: CASSPERGNSYEQYF.

The CDR3 protein is CASSKGQRNEKLFF. The CDR3 DNA follows: TGTGCCAGCAGCAAGGGACAGCGGAATGAAAAACTGTTTTTT. This chain uses TRBV11-3 with TRBJ1-4; 7 bases align to TRBD1. This CDR3 contains 14 residues. Germline V lookup: CDR1 SGHNT, CDR2 YENEEA. V was clipped by 5 bases and J by 5 bases; unmatched bases: 5.

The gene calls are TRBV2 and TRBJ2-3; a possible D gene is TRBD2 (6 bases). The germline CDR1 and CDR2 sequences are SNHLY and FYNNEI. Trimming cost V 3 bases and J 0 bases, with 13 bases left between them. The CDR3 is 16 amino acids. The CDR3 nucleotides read TGTGCCAGCAGTGACGGAAGGGACTCTAGCACAGATACGCAGTATTTT. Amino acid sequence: CASSDGRDSSTDTQYF.

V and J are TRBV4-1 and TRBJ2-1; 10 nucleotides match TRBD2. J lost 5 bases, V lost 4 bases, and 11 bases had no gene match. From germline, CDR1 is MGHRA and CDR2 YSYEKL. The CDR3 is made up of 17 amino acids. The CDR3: CASSRVVSGGAHNEQFF. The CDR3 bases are TGCGCCAGCAGCCGAGTCGTGAGCGGGGGGGCCCACAATGAGCAGTTCTTC.

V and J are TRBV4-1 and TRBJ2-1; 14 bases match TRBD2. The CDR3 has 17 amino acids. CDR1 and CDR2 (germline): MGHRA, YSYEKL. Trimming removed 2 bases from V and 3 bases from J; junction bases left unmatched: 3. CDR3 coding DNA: TGCGCCAGCAGCCAAACCGGGACTAGCGGGAGCTACAATGAGCAGTTCTTC. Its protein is CASSQTGTSGSYNEQFF.